One sample yielded the 9 T cell receptor beta chains listed below, sequenced in a study of T-cell reconstitution after alpha-beta-depleted transplantation in children. The authors prepared the TCRbeta library with unique molecular identifiers. TCRdb reprocessed the PCR reads via MiXCR and lists one record per CDR3 protein. The table shows about 500,000 distinct CDR3 sequences, with 32% occurring only once. The sequences come from PBMCs from the stem cell graft donor, collected from the stem cell graft. The receptors were gathered from a human donor who donated a stem cell graft to a child with aplastic anemia.

The chain recombines TRBV5-1 with TRBJ2-3; 11 positions agree with TRBD2. This CDR3 is 15 amino acids long. Germline CDR1 SGHRS, CDR2 YFSETQ. V shed 2 bases and J 5 bases; nucleotides not matched to a gene: 4. CDR3 sequence (DNA): TGCGCCAGCAGCTTACTAGCGGGAGAAGGAGATACGCAGTATTTT. Translated: CASSLLAGEGDTQYF.

The V and J genes are TRBV11-2 and TRBJ2-5; TRBD2 matches 15 bases. The CDR3 totals 17 residues. The V gene's germline CDR1 is SGHAT and CDR2 FQNNGV. J lost 3 bases, V lost 3 bases, and 5 bases had no gene match. In nucleotides, the CDR3 is TGTGCCAGCAGCTTCGGGACTAGCGGGAGGAGGGAAGAGACCCAGTACTTC. Residues: CASSFGTSGRREETQYF.

This clonotype was seen only a few times. The chain has TRBV11-1 and TRBJ2-1; D gene unclear. Germline V lookup: CDR1 SGHAT, CDR2 FQDESV (reference sequence). V lost 1 base, J lost 5 bases, and 18 bases lay in between. The CDR3 extends over 17 amino acids. CDR3 coding DNA: TGTGCCAGCAGCTTAGAGTTTTTGGTAGGCAGAGACAATGAGCAGTTCTTC. The encoded protein is CASSLEFLVGRDNEQFF.

The chain is built from TRBV20-1 and TRBJ1-1; TRBD1 aligns across 9 bases. The CDR3 length is 11 residues. Trimming at V came to 8 bases and at J to 5 bases, leaving 3 bases not matched to a gene. CDR1 and CDR2 from the germline V gene are DFQATT and SNEGSKA (reference sequence). The CDR3 coding sequence is TGCAGTACAGGGGGCGGTACTGAAGCTTTCTTT. Translating gives CSTGGGTEAFF.

J is TRBJ1-4 and V is TRBV18; 10 bases align to TRBD1. CDR3 size: 14 residues. The V gene's germline CDR1 is KGHSH and CDR2 LQKENI. V lost 3 bases and J lost 7; bases outside the gene matches: 2. The CDR3: CASSPGQGSEKLFF. CDR3 DNA sequence: TGTGCCAGCTCACCGGGACAGGGGTCTGAAAAACTGTTTTTT.

This clonotype showed up just a few times. The chain carries TRBV6-4 and TRBJ1-6; D gene ambiguous. CDR1 and CDR2 (germline): MRHNA, SNTAGT. The CDR3 spans 14 residues. Trimming pared 0 bases from V and 7 bases from J, leaving 7 bases between. CDR3 region: CASSDSSGNSPLHF. CDR3 bases: TGTGCCAGCAGTGACTCGAGCGGGAATTCACCCCTCCACTTT.

The chain recombines TRBV14 with TRBJ2-3, with D uncertain. Germline values: CDR1 SGHDN, CDR2 FVKESK. The CDR3 consists of 17 residues. V dropped 0 bases and J dropped 0 bases, with 13 bases sitting between them. The CDR3 here is CASSQEAPQASTDTQYF. Written as DNA, the CDR3 is TGTGCCAGCAGCCAAGAGGCCCCCCAGGCGAGCACAGATACGCAGTATTTT.

This rearrangement joins TRBV6-2 or TRBV6-3 to TRBJ2-4, with 7 bases lining up with TRBD1. The V segment lost 0 bases and the J segment 0 bases; nucleotides outside the gene matches: 14. The CDR3 is made up of 20 amino acids. Germline CDR1 and CDR2: MNHEY and SVGEGT. For the CDR3, the DNA is TGTGCCAGCAGTTACTCGTCGGGACAGATTCTATTCCAAGCCAAAAACATTCAGTACTTC. Translation gives CASSYSSGQILFQAKNIQYF.

This clonotype appeared a few times. V is TRBV5-1 and J is TRBJ2-7; weak D call: TRBD1 (5 bases). In germline, CDR1 is SGHRS, CDR2 YFSETQ. The CDR3 has 17 amino acids. V was trimmed by 1 base and J by 3 bases, leaving 20 bases between them. CDR3: CASSLFRQSRNRYEQYF. Written as DNA, the CDR3 is TGCGCCAGCAGCTTGTTTAGACAGTCCCGAAATCGCTACGAGCAGTACTTC.